These T cell receptor beta chains were read from a single sample in a study of blood T cell repertoires in COVID-19. Clones were sequenced by immunoSEQ multiplex PCR, and TCRdb holds only the in-frame ones, with some missing. This sample has a few hundred thousand clones, with around 80% found just once. Sequencing was done on a sample of peripheral blood. Receptors originate from a woman aged 25-40 years with COVID-19, enrolled during active disease. Each CDR3 is given with its conserved first and last residue. The D gene is left open where the match is weak. Clone size appears in some rows only: once, few, many, or a class for an expanded clone.

>.|TRBV29-1|TRBJ1-5|.
TGCAGCGTCCGACGGGAGGGGACCAATCAGCCCCAGCATTTT
CSVRREGTNQPQHF
>.|TRBV29-1|TRBJ1-5|.
TGCAGCGCGTTGTTATCGGTTAATAGCAATCAGCCCCAGCATTTT
CSALLSVNSNQPQHF
>.|TRBV3-1/TRBV3-2|TRBJ2-7|TRBD1
TGTGCCAGCAGCCAAGATATGACAGGGTTGAGCGAGCAGTACTTC
CASSQDMTGLSEQYF
>.|TRBV19|TRBJ2-3|.
TGTGCCAGTAGTCACCGGTCAGGGCTGACAAGCACAGATACGCAGTATTTT
CASSHRSGLTSTDTQYF
>few|TRBV27|TRBJ1-2|TRBD1
TGTGCCAGCGGCCAGGACAGGGCATACCTTAAACGGGGCTACACCTTC
CASGQDRAYLKRGYTF
>.|TRBV9|TRBJ1-3|TRBD1
TGTGCCAGCAGCAACCACCTCAGGGGGAGGTCTGGAAACACCATATATTTT
CASSNHLRGRSGNTIYF
>few|TRBV18|TRBJ1-5|TRBD1
TGTGCCAGCTCACTCGGGACAGACAGTGGCCAGCCCCAGCATTTT
CASSLGTDSGQPQHF
>.|TRBV19|TRBJ1-5|.
TGTGCCAGTTCCCTCAGCGTTTTGAACCAGCCCCAGCATTTT
CASSLSVLNQPQHF
>many|TRBV27|TRBJ2-7|.
TGTGCCAGCAGTTTACTCGGGGTGTTGGACGAGCAGTACTTC
CASSLLGVLDEQYF
>.|TRBV14|TRBJ1-1|.
TGTGCCAGCAGCCAGGAACAGGGTTCGGTCACTGAAGCTTTCTTT
CASSQEQGSVTEAFF
>.|TRBV24-1|TRBJ2-1|TRBD1
TGTGCCACCAGTGGGGACAGGTTGAGTAATGAGCAGTTCTTC
CATSGDRLSNEQFF
>once|TRBV6-1|TRBJ1-2|.
TGTGCCAGCAGTGAAGCTGGGGGGGCCTGGCAGTTCTATGGCTACACCTTC
CASSEAGGAWQFYGYTF
>few|TRBV2|TRBJ1-6|.
TGTGCCAGCAGCCTTGCCCAGGGTCTCCTCCACTTT
CASSLAQGLLHF
>few|TRBV7-6|TRBJ2-7|.
TGTGCCAGCAGCCCGGAGGTCGGCCACGAGCAGTACTTC
CASSPEVGHEQYF
>.|TRBV21-1|TRBJ2-2|.
TGTGCCAGTTATGGGATTCTGGGGCGGCGGACCGGGGAGCTGTTTTTT
CASYGILGRRTGELFF
>.|TRBV28|TRBJ1-2|.
TGTGCCAGCAGTTTCAGGGTTGGTGGCTACACCTTC
CASSFRVGGYTF
>once|TRBV5-1|TRBJ2-2|.
TGCGCCAGCAGCCTCGGGAGGGGGCGCACCGGGGAGCTGTTTTTT
CASSLGRGRTGELFF
>.|TRBV6-6|TRBJ1-1|TRBD1
TGTGCCAGCAGTCTCAGGCTCCCAGGGGGGAACACTGAAGCTTTCTTT
CASSLRLPGGNTEAFF
>once|TRBV18|TRBJ2-5|TRBD1
TGTGCCAGCTCACCACCCCGGGGGACAGGGGGCGAGACCCAGTACTTC
CASSPPRGTGGETQYF
>.|TRBV28|TRBJ1-2|TRBD1
TGTGCCAGCAGTCGCCGGACAGGGATTCATATCGGCTACACCTTC
CASSRRTGIHIGYTF
>.|TRBV6-6|TRBJ2-5|.
TGTGCCAGCAGTTACTCGCCTACCCAAGAGACCCAGTACTTC
CASSYSPTQETQYF
>.|TRBV11-2|TRBJ2-2|TRBD2
TGTGCCAGCAGCTTACGGACTAGCGGGAGGAAGGGCACCGGGGAGCTGTTTTTT
CASSLRTSGRKGTGELFF
>.|TRBV3-1/TRBV3-2|TRBJ2-7|.
TGTGCCAGCAGCCAAGTTATGACAACTTACGAGCAGTACTTC
CASSQVMTTYEQYF
>.|TRBV30|TRBJ1-2|.
TGTGCCTGGAGAAATATAGGGGGCTATGGCTACACCTTC
CAWRNIGGYGYTF
>.|TRBV18|TRBJ1-4|.
TGTGCCAGCTCACCTTTTACCGGACAGTCTAATGAAAAACTGTTTTTT
CASSPFTGQSNEKLFF
>.|TRBV27|TRBJ2-7|.
TGTGCCAGCAGTTTGAAATTCCAGCAGGGCTCCTACGAGCAGTACTTC
CASSLKFQQGSYEQYF
>.|TRBV7-2|TRBJ2-1|TRBD1
TGTGCCAGCAGGACAGGGGGCACGAGAAATGAGCAGTTCTTC
CASRTGGTRNEQFF
>.|TRBV9|TRBJ2-1|TRBD1
TGTGCCAGCAGCGTAGGCGCGGACAGGGGCCATGAGCAGTTCTTC
CASSVGADRGHEQFF
>.|TRBV5-4|TRBJ2-2|TRBD1
TGTGCCAGCAGCCCAAGAACGACAGGGGTAATCACCGGGGAGCTGTTTTTT
CASSPRTTGVITGELFF
>.|TRBV23-1|TRBJ1-1|.
TGCGCCAGCGGACAGCTGAACACTGAAGCTTTCTTT
CASGQLNTEAFF
>.|TRBV3-1/TRBV3-2|TRBJ2-2|.
TGTGCCAGCAGCCAAAACGGGACACCCGGGACCGGGGAGCTGTTTTTT
CASSQNGTPGTGELFF
>.|TRBV5-1|TRBJ2-3|TRBD2
TGCGCCAGCAAATCGGGACTAGGAACAGATACGCAGTATTTT
CASKSGLGTDTQYF
>.|TRBV9|TRBJ2-3|TRBD2
TGTGCCAAGATGTTGCGGGGGAGCACAGATACGCAGTATTTT
CAKMLRGSTDTQYF
>.|TRBV6-1|TRBJ2-1|.
TGTGCCAGCAGTGACAGGGACTACAATGAGCAGTTCTTC
CASSDRDYNEQFF
>.|TRBV5-1|TRBJ2-1|.
TGCGCCAGCAGCCCCCGGGGCTACAATGAGCAGTTCTTC
CASSPRGYNEQFF
>.|TRBV4-2|TRBJ2-2|TRBD2
TGTGCCAGCAGCCAAGAGCCTGCCAGCGGGGCCGCGAACACCGGGGAGCTGTTTTTT
CASSQEPASGAANTGELFF
>.|TRBV12-3/TRBV12-4|TRBJ2-7|.
TGTGCCAGCAGTTTTCCAGGGGACGAGCAGTACTTC
CASSFPGDEQYF
>.|TRBV6-5|TRBJ1-1|.
TGTGCCAGCAGGGGGGGGACCTCCTACACTGAAGCTTTCTTT
CASRGGTSYTEAFF
>.|TRBV13|TRBJ2-7|.
TGTGCCAGCAGCTTACTACTAGGCGAGCAGTACTTC
CASSLLLGEQYF
>.|TRBV5-1|TRBJ2-7|.
TGCGCCAGCATGGGTGGCGGGGCCCCCTACGAGCAGTACTTC
CASMGGGAPYEQYF
>few|TRBV7-9|TRBJ1-3|.
TGTGCCAGCAGGGAGTCGGACACCATATATTTT
CASRESDTIYF
>.|TRBV4-1|TRBJ1-2|.
TGCGCCAGCAGCCAGCCATCTGGAGGCTATGGCTACACCTTC
CASSQPSGGYGYTF
>.|TRBV3-1/TRBV3-2|TRBJ1-4|TRBD1
TGTGCCAGCAGCATACAACAGGGGGGGAACGAAAAACTGTTTTTT
CASSIQQGGNEKLFF
>.|TRBV30|TRBJ1-1|TRBD1
TGTGCCTGGAGTTGGACAGGGGGGGCTGAAGCTTTCTTT
CAWSWTGGAEAFF
>.|TRBV3-1/TRBV3-2|TRBJ2-5|TRBD2
TGTGCCAGCAGCCAAGATTGGGCGGGGGGATACCTGAGGGAGACCCAGTACTTC
CASSQDWAGGYLRETQYF
>few|TRBV27|TRBJ1-1|TRBD1
TGTGCCAGCAGTGCATACAGGGGGAACACTGAAGCTTTCTTT
CASSAYRGNTEAFF
>.|TRBV23-1|TRBJ1-1|.
TGCGCCAGCACTCAGGAAGGGTTTCGAAAGGGGCACACTGAAGCTTTCTTT
CASTQEGFRKGHTEAFF
>.|TRBV5-4|TRBJ2-7|TRBD2
TGTGCCAGCAGTCAAGATTGGGGGGGACCTAAGTACTTC
CASSQDWGGPKYF
>.|TRBV7-2|TRBJ2-1|TRBD2
TGTGCCAGCAGCGGACTAGCGGGTAACTACAATGAGCAGTTCTTC
CASSGLAGNYNEQFF
>.|TRBV7-6|TRBJ1-3|.
TGTGCCAGCAGCTTAGACAGGACTGGAAACACCATATATTTT
CASSLDRTGNTIYF